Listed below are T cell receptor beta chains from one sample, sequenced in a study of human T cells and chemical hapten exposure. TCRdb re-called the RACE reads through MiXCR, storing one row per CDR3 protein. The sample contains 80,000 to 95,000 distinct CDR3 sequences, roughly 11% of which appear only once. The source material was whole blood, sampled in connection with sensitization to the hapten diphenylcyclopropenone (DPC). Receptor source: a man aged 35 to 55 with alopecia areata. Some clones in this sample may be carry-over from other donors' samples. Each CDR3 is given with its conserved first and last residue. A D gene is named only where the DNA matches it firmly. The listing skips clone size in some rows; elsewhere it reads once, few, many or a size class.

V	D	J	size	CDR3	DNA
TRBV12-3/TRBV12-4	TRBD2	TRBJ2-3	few	CASSLTSGPADTQYF	TGTGCCAGCAGTTTAACTAGCGGGCCCGCAGATACGCAGTATTTT
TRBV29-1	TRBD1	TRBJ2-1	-	CSVGQGVRSTEQFF	TGCAGCGTTGGACAGGGGGTGAGGAGCACTGAGCAGTTCTTC
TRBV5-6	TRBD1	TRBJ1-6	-	CASSGDRPYNSPLHF	TGTGCCAGCAGCGGGGACAGGCCCTATAATTCACCCCTCCACTTT
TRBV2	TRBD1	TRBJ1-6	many	CASSPGGFSPLHF	TGTGCCAGCAGCCCAGGGGGGTTCTCACCCCTCCACTTT
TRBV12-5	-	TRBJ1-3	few	CASGTNSGNTIYF	TGTGCTAGTGGGACCAACTCTGGAAACACCATATATTTT
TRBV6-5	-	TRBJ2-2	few	CASSYGASANTGELFF	TGTGCCAGCAGTTACGGGGCTAGCGCGAACACCGGGGAGCTGTTTTTT
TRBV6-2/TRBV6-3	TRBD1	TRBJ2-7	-	CASSPGTGRDEQYF	TGTGCCAGCAGTCCGGGGACAGGGAGGGATGAGCAGTACTTC
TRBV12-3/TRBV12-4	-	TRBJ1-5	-	CASTYTGQPQHF	TGTGCCAGCACATATACGGGCCAGCCCCAGCATTTT
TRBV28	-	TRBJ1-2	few	CASNQADTPYYGYTF	TGTGCCAGCAACCAAGCGGACACCCCTTACTATGGCTACACCTTC
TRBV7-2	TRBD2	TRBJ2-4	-	CASSPPSGSYIQYF	TGTGCCAGCAGCCCTCCTAGCGGGAGCTACATTCAGTACTTC
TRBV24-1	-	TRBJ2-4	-	CATSDFNIHSKENIQYF	TGTGCCACCAGTGATTTTAACATTCACAGTAAAGAAAACATTCAGTACTTC
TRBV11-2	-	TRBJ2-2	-	CASSWTVNTGELFF	TGTGCCAGCAGCTGGACTGTCAACACCGGGGAGCTGTTTTTT
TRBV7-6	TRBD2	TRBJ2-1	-	CASSILTSGARLGEQFF	TGTGCCAGCAGCATCCTCACTAGCGGGGCCAGATTAGGTGAGCAGTTCTTC
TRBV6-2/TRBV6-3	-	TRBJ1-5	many	CASSPTTGIGQPQHF	TGTGCCAGCAGTCCAACTACAGGGATAGGTCAGCCCCAGCATTTT
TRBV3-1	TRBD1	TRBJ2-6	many	CASSQDRTSGANVLTF	TGTGCCAGCAGTCAGGACAGGACCTCTGGGGCCAACGTCCTGACTTTC
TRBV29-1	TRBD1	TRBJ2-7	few	CSVPGTGSYEQYF	TGCAGCGTTCCCGGGACAGGGAGCTACGAGCAGTACTTC
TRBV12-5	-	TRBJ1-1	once	CASGLVDGTEAFF	TGTGCTAGTGGTTTGGTAGACGGGACTGAAGCTTTCTTT
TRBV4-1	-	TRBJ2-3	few	CASSQVENSDTDTQYF	TGCGCCAGCAGCCAAGTGGAAAATAGCGACACAGATACGCAGTATTTT
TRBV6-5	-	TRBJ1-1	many	CASSYSRPGQTRHTEAFF	TGTGCCAGCAGTTACTCGAGGCCAGGACAAACCCGTCATACTGAAGCTTTCTTT
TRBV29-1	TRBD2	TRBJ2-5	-	CSVQGTSGRADEETQYF	TGCAGCGTTCAAGGGACTAGCGGGAGGGCCGACGAAGAGACCCAGTACTTC
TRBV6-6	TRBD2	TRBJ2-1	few	CASSSLLAGESNEQFF	TGTGCCAGCAGTTCGCTCCTAGCGGGAGAGAGCAATGAGCAGTTCTTC
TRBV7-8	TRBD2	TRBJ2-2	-	CASSWTSGNTGELFF	TGTGCCAGCAGCTGGACTAGCGGGAACACCGGGGAGCTGTTTTTT
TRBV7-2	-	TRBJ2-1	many	CASSLMDEQFF	TGTGCCAGCAGCTTAATGGATGAGCAGTTCTTC